This T cell receptor (beta chain) was retrieved from a study of blood T cells in healthy people across ages. Study-wide results and caveats: Higher diversity and more naive CD4+ cells were features of long-lived donors, compared to aged donors. The study lacked donor CMV status, which possibly confounded expanded clonotype changes.

A J-beta primer mix and a sample-barcoded 5' primer were used in a second PCR of roughly 7 to 12 cycles. Each CDR3 protein gets one entry after TCRdb re-called the 5' RACE reads with MiXCR. The table lists about 580,000 distinct CDR3 sequences, roughly 48% of them singletons. Points on this clonotype: Its antigen is not identified.

In germline, CDR1 is SGDLS, CDR2 YYNGEE. Trimming pared 0 bases from V and 4 bases from J, leaving 2 bases between. This CDR3 contains 12 residues. Each donor supplied roughly 9.1 milliliters of peripheral blood. The extraction recovered at least 5.5 micrograms of total RNA per sample. The chain couples TRBV9 to TRBJ2-1; D unresolved. The clonotype originates from a man older than 75 in good health. Sequenced: blood. CDR3 bases: TGTGCCAGCAGCGTAGAGTACAATGAGCAGTTCTTC. As protein: CASSVEYNEQFF. Using reference TRBV9 and TRBJ2-1 for the parts outside the CDR3, the full variable domain is DSGVTQTPKHLITATGQRVTLRCSPRSGDLSVYWYQQSLDQGLQFLIQYYNGEERAKGNILERFSAQQFPDLHSELNLSSLELGDSALYFCASSVEYNEQFFGPGTRLTVL.